The 27 T cell receptor beta chains given below trace back to one sample, sequenced in a study of blood T cells in healthy people across ages. A second PCR of 7 to 11 cycles used a sample-barcoded 5' primer and a J-beta primer mix. From the 5' RACE reads, TCRdb called clonotypes with MiXCR, one entry per CDR3 protein. The data show some 1.8 million distinct CDR3 sequences, with more than 35% seen just once and 23% held by the top ten. What was sequenced was blood. These receptors were obtained from a human donor in good health.

The rearrangement links TRBV7-2 to TRBJ1-1; D might be TRBD1 (6 bases). Between the trimmed V and J ends, which lost 7 bases and 0 bases, there was a span of 15 bases. CDR1 and CDR2 (germline): SGHTA, FQGNSA. The CDR3 runs 15 residues. The CDR3 nucleotides read TGTGCCAGCAACGCCTTCAGGGGTATGAACACTGAAGCTTTCTTT. It specifies CASNAFRGMNTEAFF.

This clonotype was observed a handful of times. The chain carries TRBV20-1 and TRBJ1-5, with D hard to call. The length of the CDR3 is 14 residues. Germline V gene sequence: CDR1 DFQATT, CDR2 SNEGSKA (reference sequence). Trimming shortened V by 3 bases and J by 5 bases, and 14 bases separated the two germline ends. The CDR3 loop reads CSASRLPRDQPQHF. CDR3 DNA sequence: TGCAGTGCTAGCCGACTCCCCCGGGATCAGCCCCAGCATTTT.

The sample holds one count of this clonotype. The chain has TRBV3-1 and TRBJ1-1, with 8 bases fitting TRBD1. This CDR3 has 14 residues. With V trimmed by 1 base and J by 4 bases, 2 bases remained unmatched. Per the germline V gene, CDR1 is LGHDT and CDR2 is YNNKEL (reference sequence). DNA for the CDR3: TGTGCCAGCAGCCAAGGACAGGGGATCACTGAAGCTTTCTTT. It encodes CASSQGQGITEAFF.

This clonotype was detected a few times. The CDR3 here is CSVARGQVVETQYF. The CDR3, as DNA: TGCAGCGTGGCCAGGGGGCAGGTGGTCGAGACCCAGTACTTC. V usage is TRBV29-1 and J usage is TRBJ2-5; 8 bases fit TRBD1. Germline V lookup: CDR1 SQVTM, CDR2 ANQGSEA. This CDR3 comprises 14 residues. V trimming: 6 bases; J trimming: 5 bases; junction bases outside the gene matches: 11.

This clonotype was seen more than once but under ten times. V gene TRBV9 combines with J gene TRBJ1-2; D is ambiguous. The germline CDR1 and CDR2 sequences are SGDLS and YYNGEE. The CDR3 extends over 13 amino acids. Trimming removed 0 bases at V and 8 bases at J, with 11 bases between. The CDR3 coding sequence is TGTGCCAGCAGCGTAGAGCCGGCCGAGGGCTACACCTTC. Amino acids: CASSVEPAEGYTF.

V gene TRBV7-3 combines with J gene TRBJ2-7; a weak D match, TRBD2 (7 bases). The length of the CDR3 is 14 residues. V dropped 5 bases and J dropped 5 bases, with 16 bases sitting between them. Per the germline V gene, CDR1 is SGHTA and CDR2 is FQGTGA. CDR3 sequence reads: CASSPEGGEDEQYF. The CDR3 DNA reads TGTGCCAGCAGCCCGGAGGGGGGGGAGGACGAGCAGTACTTC.

J is TRBJ2-1 and V is TRBV2, with 7 bases lining up with TRBD2. CDR1 and CDR2 (germline): SNHLY, FYNNEI. CDR3 size: 16 residues. Unmatched junction bases numbered 5, after V lost 0 bases and J lost 3 bases. The chain's CDR3 is CASSEAGLADYNEQFF. The CDR3 coding sequence is TGTGCCAGCAGTGAAGCGGGGCTAGCGGACTACAATGAGCAGTTCTTC.

This clonotype appeared many times. V and J are TRBV7-9 and TRBJ2-7; unclear D gene. This CDR3 contains 13 residues. Germline values: CDR1 SEHNR, CDR2 FQNEAQ (reference sequence). V lost 2 bases and J lost 4, with 9 bases in between. CDR3: CASSLLTGYEQYF. The CDR3, as DNA: TGTGCCAGCAGCTTATTAACCGGTTACGAGCAGTACTTC.

The chain is built from TRBV4-1 and TRBJ1-2, with 7 bases aligning to TRBD1. V lost 1 base to trimming and J lost 7 bases; unmatched junction nucleotides: 6. Per the germline V gene, CDR1 is MGHRA and CDR2 is YSYEKL. There are 14 residues in the CDR3. The CDR3 DNA follows: TGCGCCAGCAGCCAAGGAGGATACAGGGGTGGCTACACCTTC. Amino acid sequence: CASSQGGYRGGYTF.

The rearrangement links TRBV6-6 to TRBJ2-7; perhaps TRBD1 as D (5 bases). The CDR3 contains 14 residues. The V gene lost 4 bases and the J gene lost 3 bases, with 13 bases spanning the gap. Per the germline V gene, CDR1 is MNHNY and CDR2 is SVGAGI (reference sequence). The CDR3 spells CASSFSGPFYEQYF. As DNA, the CDR3 is TGTGCCAGCAGTTTTTCAGGGCCATTCTACGAGCAGTACTTC.

The table lists this clonotype with a few counts. V usage is TRBV11-1 and J usage is TRBJ2-1; 15 bases agree with TRBD2. The V and J ends lost 6 bases and 0 bases, in that order; junction bases with no gene match: 12. There are 20 residues in the CDR3. Germline values: CDR1 SGHAT, CDR2 FQDESV (reference sequence). CDR3 loop: CASSPHIGLAGGLSYNEQFF. CDR3 coding DNA: TGTGCCAGCAGTCCACACATTGGACTAGCGGGGGGGCTCTCCTACAATGAGCAGTTCTTC.

This clonotype was observed a few times. The gene calls are TRBV7-2 and TRBJ2-5; no definite D call. Germline V gives CDR1 SGHTA, CDR2 FQGNSA. Trimming shortened V by 6 bases and J by 5 bases, and 16 bases separated the two germline ends. The CDR3 is made up of 14 amino acids. CDR3 loop: CASSLQPASETQYF. In DNA, the CDR3 is TGTGCCAGCAGTCTCCAACCCGCTAGTGAGACCCAGTACTTC.

This clonotype was recorded once. This chain links TRBV5-1 with TRBJ1-3, with 7 bases that match TRBD1. The CDR3 totals 14 residues. With 5 bases clipped from V and 4 bases from J, the junction kept 6 bases outside the gene matches. Germline assignment: CDR1 SGHRS and CDR2 YFSETQ. CDR3 bases: TGCGCCAGCAGTCGTGGGACAGAGGGAAACACCATATATTTT. This sequence encodes CASSRGTEGNTIYF.

Regarding this clonotype: At one end the junction does not follow the germline gene, possibly because of a read error. The V gene is TRBV28, the J gene TRBJ2-7; either TRBD1 or TRBD2 may supply D (5 bases each). The CDR3 is made up of 14 amino acids. Germline-derived CDR1 and CDR2 are MDHEN and SYDVKM. In nucleotides, the CDR3 is TGTGCCACCGCCGGGACCTTAAGCTCCTGCGAGCAGTACTTC. Its translation is CATAGTLSSCEQYF.

This chain joins TRBV9 and TRBJ2-3; D ambiguous. This CDR3 region has 16 residues. Trimming cost V 0 bases and J 2 bases, with 13 bases left between them. Germline CDR1 and CDR2: SGDLS and YYNGEE. CDR3 sequence: CASSVGPSVITDTQYF. CDR3 bases: TGTGCCAGCAGCGTAGGACCCTCTGTAATCACAGATACGCAGTATTTT.

The V and J genes are TRBV4-3 and TRBJ1-2; D ambiguous. The CDR3 covers 14 residues. The V gene lost 7 bases and the J gene lost 5 bases, with 17 bases spanning the gap. Germline V gene sequence: CDR1 LGHNA, CDR2 YSLEER. The CDR3 DNA is TGCGCCAGCACCCCGGACCCTTTGTCTTATGGCTACACCTTC. Encoded protein: CASTPDPLSYGYTF.

The chain joins TRBV13 to TRBJ1-4; possible D gene TRBD1, 5 bases. The germline V gene encodes CDR1 PRHDT and CDR2 FYEKMQ (reference sequence). V lost 5 bases and J 7 bases, leaving 17 bases between the germline ends. The CDR3 is 15 amino acids. The DNA of the CDR3 is TGTGCCAGCAGCCCTCCTTCGGGGGTGGGTGAAAAACTGTTTTTT. Its translation: CASSPPSGVGEKLFF.

This clonotype was found a few times. CDR3 nucleotide sequence: TGCAGTGCTAGAGGAGCAGGGAGTTTCACTGAAGCTTTCTTT. Translated: CSARGAGSFTEAFF. The chain is built from TRBV20-1 and TRBJ1-1, with D possibly being TRBD1 (5 bases). The CDR3 has 14 residues. Germline values: CDR1 DFQATT, CDR2 SNEGSKA (reference sequence). V was cut by 1 base and J by 4 bases, with 13 bases left in between.

This clonotype has just a few counts. V gene TRBV6-5 combines with J gene TRBJ2-7, with 7 bases matching TRBD2. This CDR3 is 16 amino acids long. The junction had 9 bases not matched to a gene; V was cut back by 0 bases and J by 4 bases. Germline V gives CDR1 MNHEY, CDR2 SVGAGI. The CDR3 sequence: CASSYSASSGLYEQYF. CDR3 in DNA: TGTGCCAGCAGTTACTCCGCATCTAGCGGACTTTACGAGCAGTACTTC.

Comments on this clonotype: At one of its ends the junction is not consistent with the germline gene, which may arise from a read error. The chain has TRBV24-1 and TRBJ2-1, with a possible D match to TRBD1 (7 bases). Germline assignment: CDR1 KGHDR and CDR2 SFDVKD. The CDR3 has 14 amino acids. CDR3 sequence (DNA): TGTGCCACCAGTGCGGGGGCTGGGACAGATGAGGAGTTCTTC. Its protein is CATSAGAGTDEEFF.

This chain connects TRBV4-3 to TRBJ2-3; D remains ambiguous. The CDR3 is 17 residues long. Germline V gives CDR1 LGHNA, CDR2 YSLEER. V was cut by 0 bases and J by 2 bases, with 15 bases left in between. CDR3 DNA sequence: TGCGCCAGCAGCCAAGATCATGACGCCACCGACACAGATACGCAGTATTTT. Translating gives CASSQDHDATDTDTQYF.

The rearrangement links TRBV5-5 to TRBJ1-1; D might be TRBD1 (6 bases). Germline V gene sequence: CDR1 SGHKS, CDR2 YYEKEE (reference sequence). CDR3 size: 16 residues. V lost 0 bases, J lost 0 bases, and 12 bases lay in between. The CDR3 region has the DNA TGTGCCAGCAGCTTGGAAGGGGGGAGAATGAACACTGAAGCTTTCTTT. It is translated as CASSLEGGRMNTEAFF.

V is TRBV5-1 and J is TRBJ2-1; D is perhaps TRBD1 (6 bases). Trimming pared 4 bases from V and 2 bases from J, leaving 13 bases between. CDR3 length equals 15 residues. The germline V gene encodes CDR1 SGHRS and CDR2 YFSETQ. The chain's CDR3 is CASSKTGNTYNEQFF. CDR3 DNA: TGCGCCAGCAGCAAAACAGGGAACACCTACAATGAGCAGTTCTTC.

V is TRBV20-1 and J is TRBJ2-6, with D perhaps matching TRBD1 or TRBD2 (5 bases each). The CDR3 consists of 15 residues. V was cut by 5 bases and J by 0 bases, with 11 bases left in between. Germline V gives CDR1 DFQATT, CDR2 SNEGSKA (reference sequence). The DNA of the CDR3 is TGCAGTGCTGACGGGGCGAGCTCTGGGGCCAACGTCCTGACTTTC. Amino acids: CSADGASSGANVLTF.

The V gene is TRBV6-1, the J gene TRBJ1-1, with a tentative D call TRBD1 (5 bases). The CDR3 sequence is 14 residues long. V shed 5 bases and J shed 5 bases, with 15 bases lying between them. Germline V gene data show CDR1 as MNHNS and CDR2 as SASEGT. The CDR3 DNA reads TGTGCCAGCAGTCACAGGAGTGGGAATACTGAAGCTTTCTTT. This sequence encodes CASSHRSGNTEAFF.

The chain employs TRBV12-3 or TRBV12-4 and TRBJ1-1; unclear D gene. Trimming stripped 8 bases from V and 0 bases from J, with 10 bases between. The CDR3 covers 13 residues. The CDR3 nucleotides read TGTGCCAGCGAAAATCAGATGAACACTGAAGCTTTCTTT. Translating gives CASENQMNTEAFF.

The V and J genes are TRBV6-5 and TRBJ2-3; a possible D gene is TRBD2 (5 bases). Between the trimmed V and J ends, which lost 6 bases and 5 bases, there was a span of 15 bases. Germline V gene data show CDR1 as MNHEY and CDR2 as SVGAGI. The CDR3 extends over 14 amino acids. The CDR3 nucleotides read TGTGCCAGCAGAACCGGACTTGGCGGAGATACGCAGTATTTT. Amino acids: CASRTGLGGDTQYF.